The 18 T cell receptor beta chains presented below share a single source sample, sequenced in a study of blood T cell repertoires in COVID-19. Sequencing used immunoSEQ multiplex PCR; TCRdb keeps in-frame clones, though not all of them. This sample has under 300,000 clones, with around 90% found just once. The sequenced material came from peripheral blood. These receptors all come from a woman aged 40 to 49 who had recovered from COVID-19.

V is TRBV6-1 and J is TRBJ1-5; D uncertain. The CDR3 totals 15 residues. V lost 2 bases, J lost 7 bases, and 15 bases lay in between. The germline V gene encodes CDR1 MNHNS and CDR2 SASEGT. Written as DNA, the CDR3 is TGTGCCAGCAGTGAAAATGGGCCGGCGGGGCAGCCCCAGCATTTT. As protein: CASSENGPAGQPQHF.

The rearrangement joins TRBV19 to TRBJ1-1; no clear D gene. Germline V lookup: CDR1 LNHDA, CDR2 SQIVND (reference sequence). Between the trimmed V and J ends, which lost 5 bases and 3 bases, there was a span of 13 bases. The CDR3 contains 14 residues. CDR3 loop: CASSGPKGDTEAFF. DNA of the CDR3: TGTGCCAGTAGTGGGCCTAAGGGAGACACTGAAGCTTTCTTT.

The chain recombines TRBV6-5 with TRBJ2-7, with D uncertain. Germline CDR1 is MNHEY and CDR2 is SVGAGI. Trimming left V 7 bases short and J 4 bases short, with 11 bases between. The CDR3 runs 12 residues. This CDR3 is CASTLEAYEQYF. In DNA, the CDR3 is TGTGCCAGCACCCTAGAAGCATACGAGCAGTACTTC.

V usage is TRBV19 and J usage is TRBJ2-5; TRBD2 is a possible D gene (5 bases). Germline lookup yields CDR1 LNHDA and CDR2 SQIVND (reference sequence). This CDR3 contains 16 residues. V was pared by 4 bases and J by 5 bases, with 20 bases between. CDR3 sequence: CASSSSEIATWETQYF. The DNA of the CDR3 is TGTGCCAGTAGTAGTAGCGAGATAGCTACGTGGGAGACCCAGTACTTC.

V usage is TRBV18 and J usage is TRBJ2-1; the match to TRBD2 covers 11 bases. The CDR3 totals 15 residues. The junction had 5 bases not matched to a gene; V was cut back by 5 bases and J by 5 bases. Germline CDR1 KGHSH, CDR2 LQKENI. CDR3 sequence: CASSDGTSGNNEQFF. The CDR3 coding sequence is TGTGCCAGCTCAGATGGGACTAGCGGAAACAATGAGCAGTTCTTC.

This chain uses TRBV12-5 with TRBJ2-1, with 10 nucleotides matching TRBD2. Germline lookup yields CDR1 LGHNT and CDR2 FRNRAP. The V and J ends lost 3 bases and 2 bases, in that order; junction bases with no gene match: 10. CDR3 size: 18 residues. The CDR3 sequence is CASGLSSLAGVPYNEQFF. The CDR3 region has the DNA TGTGCTAGTGGTTTAAGTAGTCTAGCGGGAGTACCCTACAATGAGCAGTTCTTC.

The chain combines TRBV1 with TRBJ2-1; the table's TRBD2 call for D was not verified on the DNA. TRBV1 is listed as a pseudogene. This CDR3 is 12 amino acids long. In DNA form, the CDR3 reads TGCACCAGCAGCCCGCCGAAGTTGAGAGGGTTCTTC. Protein product: CTSSPPKLRGFF.

The chain links TRBV5-1 to TRBJ2-6; the match to TRBD1 covers 9 bases. The CDR3 extends over 19 amino acids. The ends lost 4 bases at V and 1 base at J; junction bases unmatched: 12. CDR1 is SGHRS, CDR2 YFSETQ, per germline. In DNA, the CDR3 is TGCGCCAGCAGCGACTACTCCGGGACAGGGTTTTCTGGGGCCAACGTCCTGACTTTC. Protein product: CASSDYSGTGFSGANVLTF.

The V and J genes are TRBV19 and TRBJ2-7, with D tentatively TRBD1 (6 bases). CDR3 size: 17 residues. CDR1 and CDR2 (germline): LNHDA, SQIVND (reference sequence). Deletions cut 3 bases from V and 5 bases from J, with 23 bases between. CDR3 amino acids: CASSIWKGTLRHDEQYF. The CDR3 coding sequence is TGTGCCAGTAGTATTTGGAAGGGGACACTACGGCACGACGAGCAGTACTTC.

The rearrangement links TRBV7-2 to TRBJ1-2, with 9 bases fitting TRBD1. Germline CDR1 reads SGHTA; CDR2 reads FQGNSA. Losses at the gene ends were 5 bases for V and 7 bases for J; bases not matched to a gene: 8. CDR3 length: 14 residues. CDR3 amino acids: CASSRGQGFIGYTF. CDR3 nucleotides: TGTGCCAGCAGCCGCGGACAGGGGTTTATTGGCTACACCTTC.

The rearrangement links TRBV28 to TRBJ1-1, with 9 bases fitting TRBD1. The length of the CDR3 is 15 residues. Germline V gene data show CDR1 as MDHEN and CDR2 as SYDVKM. Trimming at V came to 7 bases and at J to 3 bases, leaving 9 bases not matched to a gene. For the CDR3, the DNA is TGTGCCAGCAAAACAGGGGGCGCGGGGGACACTGAAGCTTTCTTT. As protein: CASKTGGAGDTEAFF.

The sample holds a few counts of this clone. The chain recombines TRBV10-2 with TRBJ1-1; D is undetermined. The length of the CDR3 is 12 residues. V shed 4 bases and J shed 3 bases, with 6 bases lying between them. From germline, CDR1 is WSHSY and CDR2 SAAADI. The CDR3 DNA is TGCGCCAGCAGTGTAACAGACACTGAAGCTTTCTTT. It specifies CASSVTDTEAFF.

This chain joins TRBV10-3 and TRBJ1-1; 8 nucleotides match TRBD1. There are 14 residues in the CDR3. V shed 6 bases, J shed 1 base, and the junction held 4 bases outside the gene matches. The germline gives CDR1 ENHRY, CDR2 SYGVKD. The CDR3 here is CAISGQGSNTEAFF. The CDR3 DNA follows: TGTGCCATCAGCGGACAGGGATCGAACACTGAAGCTTTCTTT.

V gene TRBV20-1 combines with J gene TRBJ2-7; D uncertain. The CDR3 sequence is 15 residues long. Germline V gene data show CDR1 as DFQATT and CDR2 as SNEGSKA (reference sequence). With 3 bases removed from V and 3 bases from J, the gap between germline ends came to 18 bases. DNA for the CDR3: TGCAGTGCTAGTTCTAGTCTCCAAGGAGTCTACGAGCAGTACTTC. Translated: CSASSSLQGVYEQYF.

This clone occurred once. The chain employs TRBV10-3 and TRBJ2-1; no definite D call. V dropped 0 bases and J dropped 7 bases, with 10 bases sitting between them. The CDR3 is 14 amino acids. Germline loops: CDR1 ENHRY, CDR2 SYGVKD. The CDR3 spells CAISESLGTNEQFF. CDR3 DNA: TGTGCCATCAGTGAGTCCCTAGGAACGAATGAGCAGTTCTTC.

This chain uses TRBV4-2 with TRBJ2-1, with TRBD1 matching 11 bases. J was trimmed by 7 bases and V by 4 bases; bases with no gene match: 6. The CDR3 loop spans 15 amino acids. Per the germline V gene, CDR1 is LGHNA and CDR2 is YNFKEQ. The CDR3 DNA sequence: TGTGCCAGCAGCCCATCGGGGACAGGGGGAAATGAGCAGTTCTTC. Translated, it gives CASSPSGTGGNEQFF.

Concerning this clone: This sample includes further DNA sequences coding for the same CDR3. The rearrangement links TRBV5-4 to TRBJ2-5; 11 nucleotides line up with TRBD2. V lost 4 bases to trimming and J lost 0 bases; unmatched junction nucleotides: 5. Germline CDR1 and CDR2: SGHNT and YYREEE (reference sequence). The CDR3 totals 16 residues. CDR3 coding DNA: TGTGCCAGCAGCACCGGGACTAGCGGTAACCAAGAGACCCAGTACTTC. Its protein product is CASSTGTSGNQETQYF.

The CDR3 DNA sequence: TGCAGCGCGGGACAGGCTGCCTATGGCTACACCTTC. As protein: CSAGQAAYGYTF. The chain has TRBV29-1 and TRBJ1-2, with 8 nucleotides matching TRBD1. The V gene end was trimmed by 7 bases and the J gene end by 4 bases; junction bases not matched to a gene: 5. CDR3 length: 12 amino acids. Germline loops: CDR1 SQVTM, CDR2 ANQGSEA.